Below are 2 T cell receptor beta chains sequenced from a single sample in a study of PD-1 blockade in classical Hodgkin lymphoma. Data came from immunoSEQ multiplex PCR; TCRdb stores just in-frame clones and leaves some out. The data hold around 58,000 clones, with 90% observed a single time. Each patient relapsed following autologous stem cell transplantation, and prior brentuximab vedotin exposure differed. Sequenced material: peripheral blood mononuclear cells (PBMCs), taken at baseline. Every receptor here comes from a human donor with classical Hodgkin lymphoma.

The gene calls are TRBV6-4 and TRBJ2-3, with unresolved D. The germline CDR1 and CDR2 sequences are MRHNA and SNTAGT. This CDR3 region has 10 residues. Trimming cost V 7 bases and J 3 bases, with 2 bases left between them. This chain's CDR3 is CASKTDTQYF. The CDR3 DNA sequence: TGTGCCAGCAAGACAGATACGCAGTATTTT.

The J gene is TRBJ2-7, the V gene TRBV19, with D possibly being TRBD1 (6 bases). V was cut by 9 bases and J by 0 bases, with 12 bases left in between. Germline-derived CDR1 and CDR2 are LNHDA and SQIVND (reference sequence). This CDR3 spans 13 amino acids. CDR3 DNA: TGTGCCAGCTCCGGGACAACCTCCTACGAGCAGTACTTC. Translated, it gives CASSGTTSYEQYF.